Shown below are 17 T cell receptor beta chains from a single sample sequenced in a study of blood T cell repertoires in COVID-19. Sequenced by immunoSEQ multiplex PCR; TCRdb stores in-frame clones only, minus some. The sample lists around 40,000 clones, about four fifths occurring once. The sample comprised peripheral blood. These receptor sequences come from a man aged 65 to 85 with acute or convalescent COVID-19.

V is TRBV28 and J is TRBJ2-7, with TRBD2 matching over 9 bases. With V trimmed by 4 bases and J by 0 bases, 10 bases remained unmatched. This CDR3 region has 17 residues. The germline V gene encodes CDR1 MDHEN and CDR2 SYDVKM. The CDR3 reads CASSSPLGREGSYEQYF. In DNA form, the CDR3 reads TGTGCCAGCAGTTCCCCCCTGGGGCGGGAGGGCTCCTACGAGCAGTACTTC.

This clone has more than one count but fewer than ten. J is TRBJ2-5 and V is TRBV7-2, with D perhaps TRBD1 (6 bases). V gave up 5 bases and J gave up 3 bases, with 13 bases separating them. Germline V CDR1 and CDR2: SGHTA, FQGNSA. This CDR3 is built from 14 residues. The CDR3 reads CASSEGTLEETQYF. The CDR3 DNA reads as TGTGCCAGCAGCGAAGGGACACTCGAAGAGACCCAGTACTTC.

V is TRBV27 and J is TRBJ2-1; TRBD2 aligns across 10 bases. This CDR3 region has 15 residues. The germline V gene encodes CDR1 MNHEY and CDR2 SMNVEV (reference sequence). Trimming took 6 bases from V and 2 from J; bases not matched to a gene: 4. CDR3 amino acids: CASSPSGSTYNEQFF. The CDR3 bases are TGTGCCAGCAGCCCTAGCGGGAGCACCTACAATGAGCAGTTCTTC.

The V call is TRBV4-1, the J call TRBJ1-2; D remains ambiguous. The CDR3 covers 15 residues. Per germline, CDR1 MGHRA and CDR2 YSYEKL. V was pared by 4 bases and J by 0 bases, with 12 bases between. Here the CDR3 reads CASSPERLANYGYTF. The CDR3 DNA is TGCGCCAGCAGCCCTGAAAGGCTAGCTAACTATGGCTACACCTTC.

The J gene is TRBJ2-7, the V gene TRBV28; TRBD1 might be the D (7 bases). This CDR3 contains 13 residues. The germline V and J ends were trimmed by 6 bases and 1 base, with 10 bases remaining between them. From germline, CDR1 is MDHEN and CDR2 SYDVKM. The CDR3 region is CASRTGTSYEQYF. The CDR3 DNA is TGTGCCAGCAGGACAGGGACTTCCTACGAGCAGTACTTC.

In this sample, this clone turned up a few times. The chain uses TRBV6-5 and TRBJ1-3; D gene ambiguous. The CDR3 extends over 15 amino acids. V gave up 6 bases and J gave up 0 bases, with 12 bases separating them. Germline CDR1 reads MNHEY; CDR2 reads SVGAGI. CDR3 sequence (DNA): TGTGCCAGCAGCCGGCGGGGAGACTCTGGAAACACCATATATTTT. This codes for CASSRRGDSGNTIYF.

V gene TRBV29-1 combines with J gene TRBJ2-1; possibly TRBD1 for D (6 bases). The CDR3 has 12 amino acids. Per the germline V gene, CDR1 is SQVTM and CDR2 is ANQGSEA. V lost 0 bases to trimming and J lost 8 bases, with 8 bases between them. CDR3 coding DNA: TGCAGCGTTGAAGATCCAGGGGATGAGCAGTTCTTC. This sequence encodes CSVEDPGDEQFF.

This chain links TRBV12-3 or TRBV12-4 with TRBJ2-7; no reliable D call. V was clipped by 11 bases and J by 4 bases, with 15 bases between them. The CDR3 covers 12 residues. CDR3 sequence (DNA): TGTGCCTGCGCGGTAGATCGGTACGAGCAGTACTTC. It codes for CACAVDRYEQYF.

This chain connects TRBV7-9 to TRBJ2-3; tentative D call: TRBD1 (6 bases). The germline V and J ends were trimmed by 0 bases and 4 bases, with 11 bases remaining between them. The CDR3 has 15 residues. Germline CDR1 SEHNR, CDR2 FQNEAQ (reference sequence). This CDR3 is CASSLAGGVADTQYF. CDR3 DNA sequence: TGTGCCAGCAGCTTAGCAGGGGGTGTTGCAGATACGCAGTATTTT.

The CDR3 reads CADLLDRDLKGPQHF. In DNA, the CDR3 is TGTGCCGATCTCCTTGACAGGGATCTTAAAGGGCCCCAGCATTTT. The rearrangement joins TRBV7-9 to TRBJ1-5; 7 nucleotides agree with TRBD1. This CDR3 contains 15 residues. Germline CDR1 SEHNR, CDR2 FQNEAQ (reference sequence). The V gene end was trimmed by 11 bases and the J gene end by 9 bases; junction bases not matched to a gene: 19.

The chain uses TRBV7-2 and TRBJ1-6; D is uncertain. V was trimmed by 1 base and J by 9 bases, leaving 13 bases between them. The CDR3 is 15 amino acids. Looked up from germline, CDR1 is SGHTA and CDR2 is FQGNSA. The CDR3 here is CASSLVLARGSPLHF. Written as DNA, the CDR3 is TGTGCCAGCAGCTTAGTCTTGGCCCGAGGTTCACCCCTCCACTTT.

CDR3 nucleotide sequence: TGTGCCATCGGGGGCCGTGGAGCGATGAACACTGAAGCTTTCTTT. It codes for CAIGGRGAMNTEAFF. The J gene is TRBJ1-1, the V gene TRBV10-3, with D possibly being TRBD1 (6 bases). The CDR3 has 15 amino acids. V was clipped by 8 bases and J by 0 bases, with 16 bases between them. The V gene's germline CDR1 is ENHRY and CDR2 SYGVKD.

V is TRBV28 and J is TRBJ1-3; 10 nucleotides line up with TRBD1. There are 16 residues in the CDR3. V shed 1 base, J shed 4 bases, and the junction held 4 bases outside the gene matches. CDR1 and CDR2 from the germline V gene are MDHEN and SYDVKM. CDR3 amino acids: CASSLSGQGMGNTIYF. Here the CDR3 DNA reads TGTGCCAGCAGTTTATCGGGACAGGGGATGGGAAACACCATATATTTT.

CDR3 in amino acids: CASSLDRWDSGYTF. Here the CDR3 DNA reads TGTGCCAGCAGCTTAGACAGGTGGGATAGCGGCTACACCTTC. The chain recombines TRBV7-2 with TRBJ1-2, with D perhaps TRBD1 (5 bases). Trimming took off 1 base at V and 8 bases at J, with 14 bases between the two ends. The CDR3 length is 14 residues. Germline assignment: CDR1 SGHTA and CDR2 FQGNSA.

This chain connects TRBV11-2 to TRBJ1-2; D might be TRBD1 (6 bases). The CDR3 has 15 residues. The germline gives CDR1 SGHAT, CDR2 FQNNGV. With 2 bases removed from V and 0 bases from J, the gap between germline ends came to 10 bases. The DNA for the CDR3 is TGTGCCAGCAGCTTAACCCCAGGGGCTAACTATGGCTACACCTTC. Protein product: CASSLTPGANYGYTF.

V usage is TRBV6-5 and J usage is TRBJ1-4, with TRBD1 matching over 9 bases. Trimming took 7 bases from V and 7 from J; bases not matched to a gene: 7. Per germline, CDR1 MNHEY and CDR2 SVGAGI. CDR3 length: 14 amino acids. The CDR3 DNA reads TGTGCCAGCACTTCGGGACAGGGCGGTGAAAAACTGTTTTTT. Translation: CASTSGQGGEKLFF.

This clone was detected once. The chain couples TRBV5-5 to TRBJ2-7; 8 nucleotides agree with TRBD1. Germline trimming cut 0 bases from V and 3 bases from J; bases unmatched to any gene: 2. Germline CDR1 is SGHKS and CDR2 is YYEKEE (reference sequence). CDR3 length equals 14 residues. CDR3 sequence: CASSLAGTGYEQYF. DNA of the CDR3: TGTGCCAGCAGCTTGGCCGGGACAGGCTACGAGCAGTACTTC.